These 13 T cell receptor beta chains were sequenced from one sample in a study of OX40 agonist ivuxolimab in advanced cancers. Here immunoSEQ multiplex PCR was the method, and the copy in TCRdb shows in-frame clones only, minus some. Among 9,500 to 10,000 clones, 89% were seen once, and the ten largest hold over 10%. Sequencing was performed on CD4+ or CD8+ T cells sorted from blood, taken in a trial of the OX40 agonist ivuxolimab. The receptors here all came from an adult with an advanced solid tumor such as melanoma, head and neck, liver or kidney cancer.

The chain couples TRBV7-3 to TRBJ2-3, with TRBD2 matching 14 bases. Trimming at V came to 5 bases and at J to 9 bases, leaving 4 bases not matched to a gene. The CDR3 has 14 residues. Germline V CDR1 and CDR2: SGHTA, FQGTGA. The CDR3 protein is CASSRGLAGATQYF. DNA of the CDR3: TGTGCCAGCAGCAGGGGACTAGCGGGAGCCACGCAGTATTTT.

The V and J genes are TRBV5-1 and TRBJ1-2; D possibly corresponds to TRBD1 (5 bases). CDR3 length equals 13 residues. The germline V gene has CDR1 SGHRS and CDR2 YFSETQ. The V end was cut by 5 bases, the J end by 3 bases, with 11 bases between. The CDR3 sequence is CASRPGQDYGYTF. The CDR3 DNA reads TGCGCCAGCAGGCCCGGACAAGACTATGGCTACACCTTC.

V and J are TRBV7-9 and TRBJ2-7; 7 nucleotides agree with TRBD1. Germline V gene data show CDR1 as SEHNR and CDR2 as FQNEAQ (reference sequence). The junction had 4 bases not matched to a gene; V was cut back by 5 bases and J by 3 bases. The CDR3 spans 13 residues. The CDR3 region is CASSLTGDYEQYF. CDR3 nucleotides: TGTGCCAGCAGCCTAACAGGGGACTACGAGCAGTACTTC. Combining the CDR3 with reference TRBV7-9 and TRBJ2-7 gives the whole variable domain DTGVSQNPRHKITKRGQNVTFRCDPISEHNRLYWYRQTLGQGPEFLTYFQNEAQLEKSRLLSDRFSAERPKGSFSTLEIQRTEQGDSAMYLCASSLTGDYEQYFGPGTRLTVT.

This chain links TRBV19 with TRBJ1-5; D is possibly TRBD1 (5 bases). The CDR3 is 15 residues long. The V gene's germline CDR1 is LNHDA and CDR2 SQIVND (reference sequence). With 1 base removed from V and 0 bases from J, the gap between germline ends came to 7 bases. In DNA form, the CDR3 reads TGTGCCAGTAGTATAGGGGACGATAGCAATCAGCCCCAGCATTTT. Encoded protein: CASSIGDDSNQPQHF.

This clone has just one count. This chain joins TRBV18 and TRBJ1-1; perhaps TRBD1 as D (6 bases). Trimming cost V 6 bases and J 5 bases, with 16 bases left between them. This CDR3 region has 14 residues. CDR1 and CDR2 (germline): KGHSH, LQKENI. The chain's CDR3 is CASSPGGRKTEAFF. CDR3 bases: TGTGCCAGCTCGCCTGGGGGGCGAAAAACTGAAGCTTTCTTT.

The chain couples TRBV28 to TRBJ1-6, with a possible D match to TRBD1 (6 bases). The CDR3 extends over 18 amino acids. The germline gives CDR1 MDHEN, CDR2 SYDVKM. V lost 2 bases to trimming and J lost 5 bases, with 19 bases between them. The CDR3 nucleotides are TGTGCCAGCAGTTTAGGGGACATTCGACCTCCCAATAATTCACCCCTCCACTTT. It is translated as CASSLGDIRPPNNSPLHF.

V is TRBV2 and J is TRBJ2-5; no definite D call. With 1 base removed from V and 5 bases from J, the gap between germline ends came to 5 bases. CDR1 SNHLY and CDR2 FYNNEI come from the germline V gene. The CDR3 is 12 residues long. CDR3 loop: CASSEDAETQYF. The CDR3 nucleotides read TGTGCCAGCAGTGAAGACGCGGAGACCCAGTACTTC. The variable domain in full, completed from reference TRBV2 and TRBJ2-5, reads EPEVTQTPSHQVTQMGQEVILRCVPISNHLYFYWYRQILGQKVEFLVSFYNNEISEKSEIFDDQFSVERPDGSNFTLKIRSTKLEDSAMYFCASSEDAETQYFGPGTRLLVL.

The rearrangement joins TRBV9 to TRBJ2-7; 7 positions agree with TRBD1. There are 14 residues in the CDR3. V was clipped by 4 bases and J by 0 bases; unmatched bases: 4. Germline CDR1 reads SGDLS; CDR2 reads YYNGEE. The CDR3 nucleotides read TGTGCCAGCAGCCCCCGACAGGGCTCCTACGAGCAGTACTTC. It specifies CASSPRQGSYEQYF.

The V gene is TRBV6-5, the J gene TRBJ2-2; 7 bases match TRBD1. The V gene end was trimmed by 6 bases and the J gene end by 3 bases; junction bases not matched to a gene: 4. The CDR3 has 14 amino acids. Germline V gene lookup returns CDR1 MNHEY and CDR2 SVGAGI. The CDR3 sequence is CASSPDRHTGELFF. The CDR3 DNA is TGTGCCAGCAGCCCGGACAGGCACACCGGGGAGCTGTTTTTT.

CDR3 sequence reads: CASKEVGWRQPQHF. DNA of the CDR3: TGTGCCAGTAAGGAAGTGGGGTGGAGGCAGCCCCAGCATTTT. The chain carries TRBV19 and TRBJ1-5; unclear D gene. V lost 7 bases and J lost 7, with 17 bases in between. CDR1 is LNHDA, CDR2 SQIVND, per germline (reference sequence). There are 14 residues in the CDR3.

The CDR3 DNA reads TGTGCCAGCAGTCCCCTGGGACACTTCACTGAAGCTTTCTTT. Its protein is CASSPLGHFTEAFF. The chain joins TRBV28 to TRBJ1-1, with D possibly matching TRBD1 (6 bases). V shed 5 bases and J shed 4 bases, with 14 bases lying between them. The CDR3 runs 14 residues. Germline CDR1 and CDR2: MDHEN and SYDVKM.

The chain is built from TRBV7-2 and TRBJ2-3, with D perhaps TRBD2 (5 bases). The length of the CDR3 is 12 residues. In germline, CDR1 is SGHTA, CDR2 FQGNSA. V was cut by 5 bases and J by 8 bases, with 11 bases left in between. CDR3 residues: CASSASRGTQYF. The CDR3 bases are TGTGCCAGCAGCGCGTCCCGGGGTACGCAGTATTTT. The variable domain in full, completed from reference TRBV7-2 and TRBJ2-3, reads GAGVSQSPSNKVTEKGKDVELRCDPISGHTALYWYRQSLGQGLEFLIYFQGNSAPDKSGLPSDRFSAERTGGSVSTLTIQRTQQEDSAVYLCASSASRGTQYFGPGTRLTVL.

This clone came up once. The rearrangement uses TRBV7-3 and TRBJ2-5; 7 bases match TRBD1. The CDR3 is made up of 13 amino acids. With 5 bases clipped from V and 7 bases from J, the junction kept 7 bases outside the gene matches. Germline V lookup: CDR1 SGHTA, CDR2 FQGTGA. CDR3 nucleotide sequence: TGTGCCAGCAGCCAATCGACAGGGTCGACCCAGTACTTC. It encodes CASSQSTGSTQYF.